This entry lists 5 T cell receptor beta chains sequenced from one sample in a study of OX40 agonist ivuxolimab in advanced cancers. Produced via immunoSEQ multiplex PCR; TCRdb's table is partial and in-frame only. The data show roughly 46,000 clones, around nine tenths seen once. Material: CD4+ or CD8+ T cells sorted from blood, obtained in a trial of the OX40 agonist ivuxolimab. These receptors all stem from an adult with an advanced solid tumor such as melanoma, head and neck, liver or kidney cancer.

CDR3 bases: TGCAGTGCTACAGCGGGGGATGGCTACACCTTC. Translation gives CSATAGDGYTF. The V gene is TRBV20-1, the J gene TRBJ1-2, with TRBD1 as a possible D gene (5 bases). The CDR3 is made up of 11 amino acids. Between the trimmed V and J ends, which lost 4 bases and 6 bases, there was a span of 9 bases. The V gene's germline CDR1 is DFQATT and CDR2 SNEGSKA (reference sequence).

V and J are TRBV4-3 and TRBJ2-3; a possible D gene is TRBD2 (5 bases). V lost 0 bases, J lost 3 bases, and 16 bases lay in between. The CDR3 is made up of 17 amino acids. Looked up from germline, CDR1 is LGHNA and CDR2 is YSLEER. CDR3 sequence: CASSQDFSAGVTDTQYF. CDR3 DNA: TGCGCCAGCAGCCAAGATTTCTCGGCCGGGGTGACAGATACGCAGTATTTT.

This clone was counted a single time. This chain connects TRBV28 to TRBJ2-5; TRBD1 matches at 8 bases. V was clipped by 4 bases and J by 4 bases; unmatched bases: 2. The CDR3 contains 13 residues. Per germline, CDR1 MDHEN and CDR2 SYDVKM. The CDR3: CASSWTGRETQYF. The CDR3, as DNA: TGTGCCAGCAGTTGGACAGGGCGAGAGACCCAGTACTTC.

This rearrangement joins TRBV19 to TRBJ2-1; D gene uncertain. The germline gives CDR1 LNHDA, CDR2 SQIVND (reference sequence). The ends were cut back, 7 bases at V and 7 bases at J, with 11 bases in the middle. This CDR3 has 12 amino acids. In DNA form, the CDR3 reads TGTGCCAGTACCTCCCGCGGAAATGAGCAGTTCTTC. Translation: CASTSRGNEQFF.

The CDR3 nucleotides read TGTGCCAGCAGTTCAACAGACCCCTATGGCTACACCTTC. It translates to CASSSTDPYGYTF. This chain uses TRBV6-6 with TRBJ1-2; D ambiguous. Germline assignment: CDR1 MNHNY and CDR2 SVGAGI (reference sequence). The CDR3 has 13 residues. Trimming took off 4 bases at V and 4 bases at J, with 10 bases between the two ends.